This is a list of T cell receptor beta chains from one sample in a study of OX40 agonist ivuxolimab in advanced cancers. Libraries were prepared by immunoSEQ multiplex PCR; TCRdb keeps only in-frame clonotypes and omits some of them. The top ten clones hold more than 35% of a sample with around 30,000 clones, over 85% of them seen once. The starting material was CD4+ or CD8+ T cells sorted from blood, obtained in a trial of the OX40 agonist ivuxolimab. These receptors all come from an adult with an advanced solid tumor such as melanoma, head and neck, liver or kidney cancer. Both conserved end residues are part of each CDR3. The order of the fields is V gene, clone size, J gene, CDR3 length, D gene, CDR3 DNA, CDR3 protein. The D gene is left open where the match is weak. Rows give clone size only sometimes, using once, few, many, or a class for an expanded clone.

TRBV12-5	NA	TRBJ2-5	14	NA	TGTGCTAGTGGTTTTTGGGTCGGCCTGGGGACCCAGTACTTC	CASGFWVGLGTQYF
TRBV9	NA	TRBJ2-1	15	NA	TGTGCCAGCAGCCCCCCGGTGAGCTCCTACAATGAGCAGTTCTTC	CASSPPVSSYNEQFF
TRBV18	NA	TRBJ1-1	11	NA	TGTGCCAGCTCACCACCCCGTGAAGCTTTCTTT	CASSPPREAFF
TRBV7-9	NA	TRBJ1-2	14	NA	TGTGCCAGCATGCCAGTCTCTTTATTATATGGCTACACCTTC	CASMPVSLLYGYTF
TRBV21-1	few	TRBJ2-2	13	NA	TGTGCCAGCAGCAAGCAGGACACCGGGGAGCTGTTTTTT	CASSKQDTGELFF
TRBV11-2	NA	TRBJ1-6	12	NA	TGTGCCAGCAGGTTAGGGAATTCACCCCTCCACTTT	CASRLGNSPLHF
TRBV5-8	NA	TRBJ1-1	16	TRBD1	TGTGCCAGCAGCTTAGCAGGGGGCGGGGAAGGCACTGAAGCTTTCTTT	CASSLAGGGEGTEAFF
TRBV4-1	NA	TRBJ2-1	15	TRBD1	TGCGCCAGCAGCCAAGATAGGGCAGGGGGCAATGAGCAGTTCTTC	CASSQDRAGGNEQFF
TRBV5-1	NA	TRBJ2-5	16	NA	TGCGCCAGCAGCTTGACCCTTGAGGGGAGACAAGAGACCCAGTACTTC	CASSLTLEGRQETQYF
TRBV10-2	NA	TRBJ2-2	16	NA	TGCGCCAGCAGTGAGTCTTTTTATACGGGCACCGGGGAGCTGTTTTTT	CASSESFYTGTGELFF
TRBV7-6	NA	TRBJ2-5	15	NA	TGTGCCAGCAGCTTAGACGGAGACAGAGATGAGACCCAGTACTTC	CASSLDGDRDETQYF
TRBV27	NA	TRBJ2-6	15	TRBD2	TGTGCCAGCAGTCTGGGGGGGTCTGGGGCCAACGTCCTGACTTTC	CASSLGGSGANVLTF
TRBV13	NA	TRBJ2-7	13	NA	TGTGCCAGCAGCGATGCAGGGGCACACGAGCAGTACTTC	CASSDAGAHEQYF
TRBV27	few	TRBJ2-7	11	TRBD1	TGTGCCGCCGGGACAGCCTACGAGCAGTACTTC	CAAGTAYEQYF
TRBV4-1	NA	TRBJ2-7	16	NA	TGCGCCAGCAGCCAAGACTCCAGAAGCTCTACCTACGAGCAGTACTTC	CASSQDSRSSTYEQYF
TRBV9	NA	TRBJ2-1	16	NA	TGTGCCAGCAGCGCCCTGGCGGGCAGCAGTTACAATGAGCAGTTCTTC	CASSALAGSSYNEQFF
TRBV19	NA	TRBJ1-1	16	TRBD1	TGTGCCAGCAACGGCGGGGACAGAGAACTGAACACTGAAGCTTTCTTT	CASNGGDRELNTEAFF